This is a list of T cell receptor beta chains from one sample in a study of cytomegalovirus exposure and HLA in healthy donors. Clones were read by immunoSEQ multiplex PCR, and TCRdb kept only the in-frame ones, dropping some. The sample has fewer than 200,000 clones; about four fifths are singletons. Sequences were obtained from PBMCs. These TCRs come from a woman under 40 in good health and CMV-seropositive. CDR3s include the opening cysteine and the closing phenylalanine or tryptophan. The D gene is left open where the match is weak. Expanded clones are given a class, and other clones once, few, many or no size at all.

length,J,V,size,D,DNA,CDR3
15,TRBJ2-2,TRBV2,NA,NA,TGTGCCAGCAGTGGATCCAGGGGAGACACCGGGGAGCTGTTTTTT,CASSGSRGDTGELFF
17,TRBJ1-1,TRBV5-1,NA,NA,TGCGCCAGCAGCTTAGGTACAGCCAGAATTATGAACACTGAAGCTTTCTTT,CASSLGTARIMNTEAFF
15,TRBJ2-7,TRBV5-6,NA,NA,TGTGCCAGCAGCCCGCCCAGGTTAAGCCCCTACGAGCAGTACTTC,CASSPPRLSPYEQYF
16,TRBJ1-2,TRBV5-1,NA,NA,TGCGCCAGCAGCCCAGACGAGGGCAGGTTATCCTATGGCTACACCTTC,CASSPDEGRLSYGYTF
13,TRBJ1-1,TRBV6-5,few,NA,TGTGCCAGCAGTCAGGGATGGAACACTGAAGCTTTCTTT,CASSQGWNTEAFF
15,TRBJ2-1,TRBV4-1,NA,NA,TGCGCCAGCAGCCAAGAAGGGGGCTCCTACAATGAGCAGTTCTTC,CASSQEGGSYNEQFF
13,TRBJ2-1,TRBV29-1,few,NA,TGCAGCGTTGATGACAGCTCCTACAATGAGCAGTTCTTC,CSVDDSSYNEQFF
12,TRBJ2-2,TRBV10-1,few,NA,TGCGCCAGCAGGGAGCCCGCCGGGGAGCTGTTTTTT,CASREPAGELFF
15,TRBJ2-2,TRBV9,NA,NA,TGTGCCAGCACTACATCGGGAGTTGGCACCGGGGAGCTGTTTTTT,CASTTSGVGTGELFF
14,TRBJ2-1,TRBV5-1,few,TRBD1,TGCGCCAGCAGTGCAGGGGGATCCTACAATGAGCAGTTCTTC,CASSAGGSYNEQFF
15,TRBJ1-5,TRBV28,NA,NA,TGTGCCAGCAGTTTCGAGGGTAGTTCCGATCAGCCCCAGCATTTT,CASSFEGSSDQPQHF
15,TRBJ2-2,TRBV9,NA,NA,TGTGCCAGCAGCGTAGCTGCCAGGAACACCGGGGAGCTGTTTTTT,CASSVAARNTGELFF
15,TRBJ2-1,TRBV11-3,few,NA,TGTGCCAGCAGCTTAGTTACAGGGCCATACAATGAGCAGTTCTTC,CASSLVTGPYNEQFF
15,TRBJ1-3,TRBV6-6,NA,NA,TGTGCCAGCAGTAACAGGGCCGTCGGGGGAAACACCATATATTTT,CASSNRAVGGNTIYF
14,TRBJ2-3,TRBV2,few,NA,TGTGCCAGCAGTTTCCAGACATACACAGATACGCAGTATTTT,CASSFQTYTDTQYF
14,TRBJ1-4,TRBV11-3,NA,NA,TGTGCCAGCAGCTCGACAGGTGGGAATGAAAAACTGTTTTTT,CASSSTGGNEKLFF
15,TRBJ2-5,TRBV27,few,NA,TGTGCCAGCAGTTCCCAGGGCCCTCAGGCGGAGACCCAGTACTTC,CASSSQGPQAETQYF